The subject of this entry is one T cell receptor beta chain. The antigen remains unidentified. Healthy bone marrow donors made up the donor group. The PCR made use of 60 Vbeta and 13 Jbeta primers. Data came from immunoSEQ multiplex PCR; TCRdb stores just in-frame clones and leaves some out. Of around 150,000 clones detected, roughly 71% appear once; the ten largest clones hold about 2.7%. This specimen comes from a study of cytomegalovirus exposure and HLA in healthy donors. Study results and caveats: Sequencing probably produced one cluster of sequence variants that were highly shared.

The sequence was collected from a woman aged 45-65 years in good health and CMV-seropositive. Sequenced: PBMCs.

This chain's CDR3 is CASSELAEVREAFF. DNA for the CDR3: TGCGCCAGCAGTGAGTTGGCAGAAGTACGTGAAGCTTTCTTT. The chain combines TRBV10-2 with TRBJ1-1; unclear D gene. The CDR3 length is 14 residues. Germline values: CDR1 WSHSY, CDR2 SAAADI. Trimming removed 1 base at V and 7 bases at J, with 13 bases between.